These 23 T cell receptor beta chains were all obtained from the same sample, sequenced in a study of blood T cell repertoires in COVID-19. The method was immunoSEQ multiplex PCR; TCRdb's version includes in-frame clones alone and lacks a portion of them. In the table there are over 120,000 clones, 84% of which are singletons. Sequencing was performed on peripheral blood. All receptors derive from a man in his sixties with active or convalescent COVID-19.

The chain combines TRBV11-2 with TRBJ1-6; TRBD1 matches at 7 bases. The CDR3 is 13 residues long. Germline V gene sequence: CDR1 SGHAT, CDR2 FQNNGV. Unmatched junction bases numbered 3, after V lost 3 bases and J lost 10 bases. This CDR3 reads CASSFQGDSPLHF. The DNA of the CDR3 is TGTGCCAGCAGCTTTCAGGGGGACTCACCCCTCCACTTT.

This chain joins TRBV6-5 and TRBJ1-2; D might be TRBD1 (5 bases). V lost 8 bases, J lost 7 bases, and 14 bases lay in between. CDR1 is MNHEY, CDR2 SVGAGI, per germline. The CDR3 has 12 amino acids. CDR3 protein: CASAVPGFGYTF. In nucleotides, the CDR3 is TGTGCCAGCGCTGTTCCAGGGTTTGGCTACACCTTC.

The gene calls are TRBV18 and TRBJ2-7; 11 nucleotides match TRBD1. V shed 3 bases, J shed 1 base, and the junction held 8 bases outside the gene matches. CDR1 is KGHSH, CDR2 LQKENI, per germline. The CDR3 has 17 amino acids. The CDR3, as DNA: TGTGCCAGCTCACCGTCGGTAGGACAGGGGGCTTCCTACGAGCAGTACGTC. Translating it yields CASSPSVGQGASYEQYV.

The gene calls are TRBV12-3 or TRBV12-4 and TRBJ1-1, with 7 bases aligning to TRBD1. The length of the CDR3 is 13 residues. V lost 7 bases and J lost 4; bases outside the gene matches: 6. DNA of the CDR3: TGTGCCAGCACCCAACAGGGGTTCACTGAAGCTTTCTTT. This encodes CASTQQGFTEAFF.

The CDR3 here is CASSTRSEQPQHF. The CDR3 DNA sequence: TGTGCCAGCAGCACCCGCTCAGAACAGCCCCAGCATTTT. The chain employs TRBV27 and TRBJ1-5; D gene uncertain. V was cut by 6 bases and J by 7 bases, with 13 bases left in between. This CDR3 region has 13 residues. Germline V gene lookup returns CDR1 MNHEY and CDR2 SMNVEV (reference sequence).

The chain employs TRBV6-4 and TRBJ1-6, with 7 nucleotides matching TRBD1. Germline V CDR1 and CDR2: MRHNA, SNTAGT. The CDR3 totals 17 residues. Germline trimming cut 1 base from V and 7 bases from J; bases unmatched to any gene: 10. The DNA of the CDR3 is TGTGCCAGCAGTGACTATCCCATGACAGGGCGGAATTCACCCCTCCACTTT. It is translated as CASSDYPMTGRNSPLHF.

The chain's CDR3 is CATHSSRATGELFF. CDR3 nucleotide sequence: TGTGCCACCCATTCCAGCAGGGCCACCGGGGAGCTGTTTTTT. The chain joins TRBV3-1 (or the pseudogene TRBV3-2) to TRBJ2-2; tentative D call: TRBD1 (5 bases). Trimming took off 10 bases at V and 4 bases at J, with 16 bases between the two ends. The V gene's germline CDR1 is LGHDT and CDR2 YNNKEL (reference sequence). This CDR3 is built from 14 residues.

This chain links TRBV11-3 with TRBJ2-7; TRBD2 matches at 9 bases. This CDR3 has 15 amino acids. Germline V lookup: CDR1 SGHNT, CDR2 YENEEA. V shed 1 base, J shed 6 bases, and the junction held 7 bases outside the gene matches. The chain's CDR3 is CASSLVRGGRGEQYV. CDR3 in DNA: TGTGCCAGCAGCTTAGTAAGAGGCGGGAGGGGCGAGCAGTACGTC.

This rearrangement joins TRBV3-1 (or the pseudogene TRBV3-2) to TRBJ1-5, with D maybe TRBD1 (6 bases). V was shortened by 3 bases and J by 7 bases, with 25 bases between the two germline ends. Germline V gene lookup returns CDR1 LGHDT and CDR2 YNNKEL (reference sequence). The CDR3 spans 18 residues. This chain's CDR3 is CASSQEQGTRVGEQPQHF. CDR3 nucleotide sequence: TGTGCCAGCAGCCAGGAACAGGGTACCCGCGTAGGCGAACAGCCCCAGCATTTT.

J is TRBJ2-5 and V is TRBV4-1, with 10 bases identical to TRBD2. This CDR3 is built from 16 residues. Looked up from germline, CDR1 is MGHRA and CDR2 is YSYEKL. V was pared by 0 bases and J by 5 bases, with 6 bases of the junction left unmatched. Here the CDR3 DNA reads TGCGCCAGCAGCCAAGAAAGCGGGGGGGCCGGGGAGACCCAGTACTTC. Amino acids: CASSQESGGAGETQYF.

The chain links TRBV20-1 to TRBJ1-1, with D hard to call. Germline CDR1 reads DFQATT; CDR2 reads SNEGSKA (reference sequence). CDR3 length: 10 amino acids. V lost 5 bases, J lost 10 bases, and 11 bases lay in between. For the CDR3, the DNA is TGCAGTGCTTGGGCCCGGGGAGCTTTCTTT. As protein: CSAWARGAFF.

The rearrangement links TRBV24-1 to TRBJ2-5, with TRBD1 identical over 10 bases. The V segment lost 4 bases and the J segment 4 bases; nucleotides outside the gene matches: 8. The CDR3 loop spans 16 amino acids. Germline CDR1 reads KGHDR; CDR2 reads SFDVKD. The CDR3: CATSDPGQGSIETQYF. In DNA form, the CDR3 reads TGTGCCACCAGTGACCCGGGACAGGGGTCGATAGAGACCCAGTACTTC.

CDR3 DNA: TGTGCCAGCAGCTTAGACCATAGCGGGACCAGTCGCACAGATACGCAGTATTTT. The encoded protein is CASSLDHSGTSRTDTQYF. The V and J genes are TRBV7-8 and TRBJ2-3; 8 bases match TRBD2. CDR1 is SGHVS and CDR2 is FQNEAQ in the germline V gene. The CDR3 is made up of 18 amino acids. With V trimmed by 1 base and J by 1 base, 10 bases remained unmatched.

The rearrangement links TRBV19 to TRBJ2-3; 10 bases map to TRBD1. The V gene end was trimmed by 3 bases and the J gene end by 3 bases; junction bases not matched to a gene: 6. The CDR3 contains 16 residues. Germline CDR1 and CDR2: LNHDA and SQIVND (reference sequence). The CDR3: CASSIGDRGRTDTQYF. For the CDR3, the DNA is TGTGCCAGTAGTATCGGGGACAGGGGAAGGACAGATACGCAGTATTTT.

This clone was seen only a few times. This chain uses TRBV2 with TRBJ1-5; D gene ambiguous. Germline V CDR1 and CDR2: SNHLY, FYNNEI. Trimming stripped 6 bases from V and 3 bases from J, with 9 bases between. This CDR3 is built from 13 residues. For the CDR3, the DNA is TGTGCCAGCAGGGGAGAAAACAATCAGCCCCAGCATTTT. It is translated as CASRGENNQPQHF.

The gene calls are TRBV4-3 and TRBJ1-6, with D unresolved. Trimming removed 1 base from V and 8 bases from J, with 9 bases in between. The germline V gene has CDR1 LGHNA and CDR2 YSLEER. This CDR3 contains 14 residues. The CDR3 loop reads CASSQVLRDSPLHF. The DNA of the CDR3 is TGCGCCAGCAGCCAAGTGTTGCGGGATTCACCCCTCCACTTT.

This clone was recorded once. The CDR3 region has the DNA TGCGCCAGCAGCCAAGATCCTCTAGCGGGAGGAGCGACAGATACGCAGTATTTT. Translating it yields CASSQDPLAGGATDTQYF. The chain couples TRBV4-3 to TRBJ2-3; 11 bases line up with TRBD2. V was pared by 0 bases and J by 3 bases, with 8 bases of the junction left unmatched. CDR3 length equals 18 residues. CDR1 LGHNA and CDR2 YSLEER come from the germline V gene.

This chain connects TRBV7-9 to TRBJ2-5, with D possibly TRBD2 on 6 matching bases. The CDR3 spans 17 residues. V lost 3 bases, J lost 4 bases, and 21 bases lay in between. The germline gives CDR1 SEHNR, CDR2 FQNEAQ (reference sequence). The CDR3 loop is CASSFGRGVGSGETQYF. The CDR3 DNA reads TGTGCCAGCAGCTTTGGGCGGGGAGTGGGGTCTGGAGAGACCCAGTACTTC.

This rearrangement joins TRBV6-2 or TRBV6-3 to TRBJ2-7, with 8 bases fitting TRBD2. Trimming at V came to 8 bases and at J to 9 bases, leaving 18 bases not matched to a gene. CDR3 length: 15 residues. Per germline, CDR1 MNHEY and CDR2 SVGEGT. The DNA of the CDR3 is TGTGCCAGCGGCCTCAGGGCGGGAGGCTCCCGCGGGCAGTACGTC. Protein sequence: CASGLRAGGSRGQYV.

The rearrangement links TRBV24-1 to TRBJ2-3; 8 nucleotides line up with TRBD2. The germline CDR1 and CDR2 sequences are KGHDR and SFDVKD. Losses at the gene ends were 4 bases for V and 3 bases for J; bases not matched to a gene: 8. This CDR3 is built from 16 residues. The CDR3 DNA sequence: TGTGCCACCAGTGACCCCGGGGAGCGGGAGACAGATACGCAGTATTTT. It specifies CATSDPGERETDTQYF.

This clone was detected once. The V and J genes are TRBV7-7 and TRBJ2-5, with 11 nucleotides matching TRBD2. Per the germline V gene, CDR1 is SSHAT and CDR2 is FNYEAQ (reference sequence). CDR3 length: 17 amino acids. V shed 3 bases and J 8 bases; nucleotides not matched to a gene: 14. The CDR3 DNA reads TGTGCCAGCAGCTTGAGCTCGACTAGCGGGATCCGAGATACCCAGTACTTC. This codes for CASSLSSTSGIRDTQYF.

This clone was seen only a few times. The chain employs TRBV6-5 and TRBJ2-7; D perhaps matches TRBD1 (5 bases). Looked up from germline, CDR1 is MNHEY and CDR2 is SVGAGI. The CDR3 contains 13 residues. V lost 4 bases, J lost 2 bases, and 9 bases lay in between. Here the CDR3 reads CASSSRTTYEQYF. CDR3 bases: TGTGCCAGCAGTTCCAGGACAACCTACGAGCAGTACTTC.

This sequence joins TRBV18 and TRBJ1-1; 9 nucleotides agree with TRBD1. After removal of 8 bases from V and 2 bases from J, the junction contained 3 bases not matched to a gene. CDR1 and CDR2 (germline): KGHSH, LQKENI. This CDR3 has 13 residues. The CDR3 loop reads CASDRGFNTEAFF. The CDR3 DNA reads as TGTGCCAGCGACAGGGGGTTTAACACTGAAGCTTTCTTT.